These 27 T cell receptor beta chains were all obtained from the same sample, sequenced in a study of cytomegalovirus exposure and HLA in healthy donors. Measured with immunoSEQ multiplex PCR; TCRdb has only the in-frame clones, and not every one. The data hold fewer than 90,000 clones, with 84% observed a single time. Sequences were obtained from PBMCs. These TCRs come from a woman younger than 30 in good health and CMV-seropositive.

The V call is TRBV29-1, the J call TRBJ1-6; unclear D gene. The CDR3 is 15 residues long. Germline loops: CDR1 SQVTM, CDR2 ANQGSEA. Trimming stripped 6 bases from V and 0 bases from J, with 12 bases between. The CDR3 is CSVRVESSYNSPLHF. CDR3 DNA sequence: TGCAGCGTACGTGTAGAAAGCTCCTATAATTCACCCCTCCACTTT.

The J gene is TRBJ1-5, the V gene TRBV6-4; 8 nucleotides match TRBD1. With 3 bases clipped from V and 2 bases from J, the junction kept 3 bases outside the gene matches. The CDR3 length is 15 residues. From germline, CDR1 is MRHNA and CDR2 SNTAGT. As DNA, the CDR3 is TGTGCCAGCAGTGAACAGGGGGGGGGCAATCAGCCCCAGCATTTT. Its translation: CASSEQGGGNQPQHF.

The chain couples TRBV11-3 to TRBJ1-4; D may be TRBD1 (6 bases). This CDR3 has 18 amino acids. The V end lost 4 bases, the J end lost 4 bases, and 22 bases lay between the germline ends. Germline V gives CDR1 SGHNT, CDR2 YENEEA. CDR3 sequence (DNA): TGTGCCAGCAGCTACCCGACAGGAACTAACCAGAGTAATGAAAAACTGTTTTTT. The encoded protein is CASSYPTGTNQSNEKLFF.

A word on this clone: The CDR3 does not end in the conserved phenylalanine or tryptophan, so this is likely a read error. The DNA is omitted, as the CDR3 cannot be located on it reliably, and the CDR3 follows TCRdb's listing. The V call is TRBV19, the J call TRBJ1-2. The CDR3 length equals 13 residues, ends included. Germline CDR1 and CDR2: LNHDA and SQIVND (reference sequence). CDR3: CASSLSGTSFAQV.

CDR3 coding DNA: TGTGCCAGCAGTGAAGGGTACGGAGTTCAAGAGACCCAGTACTTC. As protein: CASSEGYGVQETQYF. The chain joins TRBV6-1 to TRBJ2-5, with D unclear. Per germline, CDR1 MNHNS and CDR2 SASEGT. CDR3 size: 15 residues. Trimming removed 1 base at V and 2 bases at J, with 11 bases between.

The chain is built from TRBV6-1 and TRBJ2-3; D is uncertain. Trimming took off 1 base at V and 7 bases at J, with 12 bases between the two ends. The germline CDR1 and CDR2 sequences are MNHNS and SASEGT. The CDR3 sequence is 14 residues long. CDR3 amino acids: CASSEVRGGNTQYF. The CDR3 DNA reads as TGTGCCAGCAGTGAAGTAAGAGGTGGAAATACGCAGTATTTT.

The rearrangement uses TRBV5-1 and TRBJ2-2; D gene uncertain. Trimming took 4 bases from V and 0 from J, leaving 10 bases between them. Germline assignment: CDR1 SGHRS and CDR2 YFSETQ. CDR3 size: 15 residues. The chain's CDR3 is CASSHLRPNTGELFF. Here the CDR3 DNA reads TGCGCCAGCAGCCACTTGCGCCCGAACACCGGGGAGCTGTTTTTT.

This chain joins TRBV10-3 and TRBJ2-3, with 8 bases identical to TRBD1. This CDR3 is 14 amino acids long. V gave up 4 bases and J gave up 2 bases; unmatched junction bases: 2. CDR1 is ENHRY and CDR2 is SYGVKD in the germline V gene. The DNA of the CDR3 is TGTGCCATCAGTGGGACAGGGCCCACAGATACGCAGTATTTT. This codes for CAISGTGPTDTQYF.

The V gene is TRBV27, the J gene TRBJ2-5; TRBD1 matches 7 bases. There are 14 residues in the CDR3. In germline, CDR1 is MNHEY, CDR2 SMNVEV (reference sequence). The V and J ends lost 7 bases and 0 bases, in that order; junction bases with no gene match: 5. The CDR3 DNA reads as TGTGCCAGCACCCAGGGGGACAACCAAGAGACCCAGTACTTC. Translation: CASTQGDNQETQYF.

The chain carries TRBV6-5 and TRBJ2-7; 8 bases fit TRBD1. Losses at the gene ends were 6 bases for V and 5 bases for J; bases not matched to a gene: 6. From germline, CDR1 is MNHEY and CDR2 SVGAGI. This CDR3 is 13 amino acids long. The CDR3 DNA sequence: TGTGCCAGCAGCAAAGACAGGGGCCACGAGCAGTACTTC. It encodes CASSKDRGHEQYF.

The chain is built from TRBV19 and TRBJ2-2; no clear D gene. Trimming shortened V by 3 bases and J by 6 bases, and 11 bases separated the two germline ends. Germline assignment: CDR1 LNHDA and CDR2 SQIVND (reference sequence). The CDR3 runs to 14 residues. CDR3: CASSIKAPAGELFF. The CDR3 coding sequence is TGTGCCAGTAGTATCAAAGCCCCCGCCGGGGAGCTGTTTTTT.

A single count supports this clone. The genes are TRBV7-2 and TRBJ2-1, with 7 bases that match TRBD1. The junction had 15 bases not matched to a gene; V was cut back by 5 bases and J by 5 bases. The CDR3 covers 17 residues. Per germline, CDR1 SGHTA and CDR2 FQGNSA. The CDR3 loop reads CASSLRQGVIVNNEQFF. The CDR3 coding sequence is TGTGCCAGCAGCCTGCGACAGGGAGTGATTGTTAACAATGAGCAGTTCTTC. Filled out from reference TRBV7-2 and TRBJ2-1, the complete variable domain reads GAGVSQSPSNKVTEKGKDVELRCDPISGHTALYWYRQSLGQGLEFLIYFQGNSAPDKSGLPSDRFSAERTGGSVSTLTIQRTQQEDSAVYLCASSLRQGVIVNNEQFFGPGTRLTVL.

The chain recombines TRBV28 with TRBJ2-7, with 10 bases aligning to TRBD2. In germline, CDR1 is MDHEN, CDR2 SYDVKM. Trimming took 3 bases from V and 4 from J; bases not matched to a gene: 3. There are 14 residues in the CDR3. CDR3: CASSLSGGAYEQYF. The CDR3 DNA reads TGTGCCAGCAGTTTGAGCGGGGGGGCTTACGAGCAGTACTTC.

The J gene is TRBJ1-6, the V gene TRBV5-1; TRBD1 is a possible D gene (5 bases). Germline V lookup: CDR1 SGHRS, CDR2 YFSETQ. V was cut by 3 bases and J by 7 bases, with 17 bases left in between. This CDR3 has 16 amino acids. CDR3 nucleotides: TGCGCCAGCAGCTGGGGCCCGGGAGGAGGAAATTCACCCCTCCACTTT. Amino acid sequence: CASSWGPGGGNSPLHF.

The J gene is TRBJ1-2, the V gene TRBV5-1, with 7 positions matching TRBD1. The V gene end was trimmed by 7 bases and the J gene end by 8 bases; junction bases not matched to a gene: 11. Per the germline V gene, CDR1 is SGHRS and CDR2 is YFSETQ. This CDR3 has 13 residues. The CDR3 bases are TGCGCCAGCCGGAGAGACAGGGACTGGGGCTACACCTTC. This encodes CASRRDRDWGYTF. The variable domain in full, completed from reference TRBV5-1 and TRBJ1-2, reads KAGVTQTPRYLIKTRGQQVTLSCSPISGHRSVSWYQQTPGQGLQFLFEYFSETQRNKGNFPGRFSGRQFSNSRSEMNVSTLELGDSALYLCASRRDRDWGYTFGSGTRLTVV.

The rearrangement joins TRBV4-1 to TRBJ2-4, with 11 bases identical to TRBD2. The length of the CDR3 is 18 residues. Per the germline V gene, CDR1 is MGHRA and CDR2 is YSYEKL. The V segment lost 4 bases and the J segment 0 bases; nucleotides outside the gene matches: 8. The CDR3 is CASSPGVAGGLAKNIQYF. The CDR3 nucleotides are TGCGCCAGCAGCCCCGGGGTAGCGGGGGGGTTAGCCAAAAACATTCAGTACTTC.

The CDR3 bases are TGCAGCGTTGGTGACGACTCGGGGACCCAGTACTTC. Its translation is CSVGDDSGTQYF. The V call is TRBV29-1, the J call TRBJ2-5, with D unclear. V lost 4 bases, J lost 7 bases, and 13 bases lay in between. CDR3 length equals 12 residues. In germline, CDR1 is SQVTM, CDR2 ANQGSEA.

This clone showed up just a few times. Mismatch with germline at one junction end may stem from a read error. This chain connects TRBV4-3 to TRBJ2-1, with 16 nucleotides matching TRBD2. Per germline, CDR1 LGHNA and CDR2 YSLEER. This CDR3 region has 17 residues. This chain's CDR3 is CASSQGLGTSGGAGLVF. The CDR3 nucleotides read TGCGCCAGCAGCCAAGGCTTAGGGACTAGCGGGGGGGCGGGTCTGGTCTTC.

The V call is TRBV11-2, the J call TRBJ2-7; 11 bases align to TRBD2. The CDR3 is 15 amino acids. CDR1 and CDR2 from the germline V gene are SGHAT and FQNNGV. V shed 4 bases, J shed 5 bases, and the junction held 7 bases outside the gene matches. The CDR3 coding sequence is TGTGCCAGCAGCTCTTATAGCGGGGGGGAGAACGAGCAGTACTTC. Encoded protein: CASSSYSGGENEQYF.

This clone was recorded only once. The gene calls are TRBV28 and TRBJ2-6; possibly TRBD2 for D (5 bases). CDR1 is MDHEN and CDR2 is SYDVKM in the germline V gene. Trimming removed 8 bases at V and 0 bases at J, with 5 bases between. This CDR3 is built from 13 residues. The CDR3 region has the DNA TGTGCCAGCGGAGGCTCTGGGGCCAACGTCCTGACTTTC. This encodes CASGGSGANVLTF.

This clone was seen more than once but under ten times. V usage is TRBV6-7 and J usage is TRBJ2-3, with TRBD1 matching 11 bases. TRBV6-7 falls under the ORF class, with uncertain function. Trimming cost V 8 bases and J 6 bases; bases outside gene matches: 7. This CDR3 has 14 amino acids. DNA of the CDR3: TGTGCCAGCGGGTCCCGGGACAGGGGGGATACGCAGTATTTT. It translates to CASGSRDRGDTQYF.

The gene calls are TRBV4-1 and TRBJ1-1, with 7 bases identical to TRBD1. J lost 1 base, V lost 3 bases, and 5 bases had no gene match. CDR3 length equals 15 residues. The germline V gene has CDR1 MGHRA and CDR2 YSYEKL. CDR3 DNA: TGCGCCAGCAGCCAGAGGGACAGCGCGAACACTGAAGCTTTCTTT. Translated: CASSQRDSANTEAFF.

Turning to this clone: Other DNA sequences in this specimen translate into the identical CDR3. V and J are TRBV6-4 and TRBJ2-3; TRBD2 matches at 11 bases. CDR3 length: 15 amino acids. V lost 0 bases, J lost 6 bases, and 2 bases stayed unmatched. Germline CDR1 and CDR2: MRHNA and SNTAGT. For the CDR3, the DNA is TGTGCCAGCAGTGACTCTAGCGGGGGGGCCGATACGCAGTATTTT. This translates into CASSDSSGGADTQYF.

The V gene is TRBV6-9, the J gene TRBJ2-3, with a possible D match to TRBD2 (6 bases). Trimming took off 4 bases at V and 6 bases at J, with 17 bases between the two ends. CDR1 and CDR2 from the germline V gene are MNHGY and SVAAGI. This CDR3 spans 15 amino acids. DNA for the CDR3: TGTGCCAGCAGTTGCGGGCGGCTAGCGCGGGATACGCAGTATTTT. Translating gives CASSCGRLARDTQYF.

This chain uses TRBV18 with TRBJ2-7, with D tentatively TRBD2 (5 bases). The CDR3 runs to 12 residues. V was pared by 6 bases and J by 5 bases, with 11 bases between. The germline gives CDR1 KGHSH, CDR2 LQKENI. Written as DNA, the CDR3 is TGTGCCAGCTCCCCTCTCGGGAACGAGCAGTACTTC. Translation gives CASSPLGNEQYF.

This clone appeared a few times. The V call is TRBV27, the J call TRBJ1-6; a possible D gene is TRBD1 (5 bases). Germline values: CDR1 MNHEY, CDR2 SMNVEV (reference sequence). The CDR3 length is 14 residues. Trimming removed 2 bases from V and 9 bases from J, with 11 bases in between. The CDR3 DNA sequence: TGTGCCAGCAGTTTAGGGGGGGTTGGTTCACCCCTCCACTTT. It yields the protein CASSLGGVGSPLHF.

The chain couples TRBV27 to TRBJ2-5; TRBD2 aligns across 8 bases. The germline V gene has CDR1 MNHEY and CDR2 SMNVEV (reference sequence). The CDR3 is 15 residues long. V was clipped by 7 bases and J by 5 bases; unmatched bases: 12. CDR3 coding DNA: TGTGCCAGCAAGTGGGGCGGGGGGCGAGGGGAGACCCAGTACTTC. It yields the protein CASKWGGGRGETQYF.